One sample yielded the 5 T cell receptor beta chains listed below, sequenced in a study of human T cells and chemical hapten exposure. TCRdb processed the RACE reads anew with MiXCR; each CDR3 protein has one entry. The table records around 42,000 distinct CDR3 sequences, 9.6% of them present only once. The time point denotes: patch test 2, 6 weeks after DPC sensitization. Treatment given: therapeutic diphenylcyclopropenone sensitization with weekly scalp DPC. Whole blood that had not been fractionated was the source of extracted total RNA. The starting material was whole blood, obtained in connection with sensitization to the hapten diphenylcyclopropenone (DPC). Source of these receptors: a woman in her twenties or thirties with alopecia areata. Some clones in this sample may be carry-over from other donors' samples.

This clonotype was observed at least ten times. V usage is TRBV7-6 and J usage is TRBJ2-3; the D is unclear. Germline V CDR1 and CDR2: SGHVS, FNYEAQ. Trimming left V 5 bases short and J 7 bases short, with 10 bases between. The length of the CDR3 is 12 residues. In nucleotides, the CDR3 is TGTGCCAGCAGCCTAGAGTTCCATACGCAGTATTTT. Its protein is CASSLEFHTQYF.

This clonotype was detected many times. The V gene is TRBV19, the J gene TRBJ2-5; D is possibly TRBD1 (5 bases). Trimming pared 4 bases from V and 3 bases from J, leaving 15 bases between. Germline assignment: CDR1 LNHDA and CDR2 SQIVND (reference sequence). This CDR3 is 15 amino acids long. DNA for the CDR3: TGTGCCAGTAGTAGGCGAGGTGGGGCGGAAGAGACCCAGTACTTC. Protein product: CASSRRGGAEETQYF. Full variable domain (missing parts from reference TRBV19 and TRBJ2-5): DGGITQSPKYLFRKEGQNVTLSCEQNLNHDAMYWYRQDPGQGLRLIYYSQIVNDFQKGDIAEGYSVSREKKESFPLTVTSAQKNPTAFYLCASSRRGGAEETQYFGPGTRLLVL.

The chain is built from TRBV27 and TRBJ2-2; perhaps D is TRBD1 or TRBD2 (5 bases each). The CDR3 is 14 residues long. V was trimmed by 2 bases and J by 7 bases, leaving 11 bases between them. Germline V gene data show CDR1 as MNHEY and CDR2 as SMNVEV (reference sequence). CDR3 in DNA: TGTGCCAGCAGTTTAGTAGGGACGGACGGGGAGCTGTTTTTT. Its protein is CASSLVGTDGELFF.

This clonotype was detected only a few times. The chain is built from TRBV15 and TRBJ1-4, with D possibly TRBD1 on 6 matching bases. Germline CDR1 is LNHNV and CDR2 is YYDKDF (reference sequence). This CDR3 region has 13 residues. V lost 0 bases, J lost 8 bases, and 7 bases lay in between. CDR3 residues: CATSRDTGEKLFF. CDR3 sequence (DNA): TGTGCCACCAGCAGAGATACAGGGGAAAAACTGTTTTTT. The variable domain in full, with the rest retrieved from reference TRBV15 and TRBJ1-4, is DAMVIQNPRYQVTQFGKPVTLSCSQTLNHNVMYWYQQKSSQAPKLLFHYYDKDFNNEADTPDNFQSRRPNTSFCFLDIRSPGLGDTAMYLCATSRDTGEKLFFGSGTQLSVL.

This chain links TRBV24-1 with TRBJ2-1, with D hard to call. Germline-derived CDR1 and CDR2 are KGHDR and SFDVKD. The V end was cut by 4 bases, the J end by 9 bases, with 9 bases between. CDR3 length: 12 amino acids. DNA for the CDR3: TGTGCCACCAGTGAACGGGTAGGTGAGCAGTTCTTC. Encoded protein: CATSERVGEQFF.